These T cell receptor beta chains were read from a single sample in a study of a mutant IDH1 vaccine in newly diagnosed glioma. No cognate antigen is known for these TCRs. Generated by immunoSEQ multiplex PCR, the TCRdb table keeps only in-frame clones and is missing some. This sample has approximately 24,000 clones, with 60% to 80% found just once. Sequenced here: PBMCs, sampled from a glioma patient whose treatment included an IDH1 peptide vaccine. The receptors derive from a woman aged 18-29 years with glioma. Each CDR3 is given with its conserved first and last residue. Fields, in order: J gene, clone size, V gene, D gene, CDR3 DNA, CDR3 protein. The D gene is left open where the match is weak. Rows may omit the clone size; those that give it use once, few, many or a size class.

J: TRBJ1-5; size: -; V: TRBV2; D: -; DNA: TGTGCCAGCGGGGTAGCCCAGCATTTT; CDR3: CASGVAQHF
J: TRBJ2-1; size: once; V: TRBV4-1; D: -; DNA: TGCGCCAGCAGCCAAGTCGGCAACTCCTACAATGAGCAGTTCTTC; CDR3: CASSQVGNSYNEQFF
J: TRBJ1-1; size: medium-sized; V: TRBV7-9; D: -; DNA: TGTGCCAGCAGCTTAGCGGGTTGGGGGGGGGCTGAAGCTTTCTTT; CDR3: CASSLAGWGGAEAFF
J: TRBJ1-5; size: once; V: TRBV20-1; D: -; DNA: TGCAGTGCTCTCCGGGATCAGCCCCAGCATTTT; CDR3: CSALRDQPQHF
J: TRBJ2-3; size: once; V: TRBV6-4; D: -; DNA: TGTGCCAGCAGTGACTCGGTAACGGATACGCAGTATTTT; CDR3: CASSDSVTDTQYF
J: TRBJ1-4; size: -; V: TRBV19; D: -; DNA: TGTGCCAGTAGGGCGGCCTTTGCAACTAATGAAAAACTGTTTTTT; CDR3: CASRAAFATNEKLFF
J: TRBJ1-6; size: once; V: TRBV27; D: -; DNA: TGTGCCAGCACCTGGGAGGGACGGATTAATTCACCCCTCCACTTT; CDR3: CASTWEGRINSPLHF
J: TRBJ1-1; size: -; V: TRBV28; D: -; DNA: TGTGCCAGCAGTTTCCGGGGTCTGAACACTGAAGCTTTCTTT; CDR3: CASSFRGLNTEAFF
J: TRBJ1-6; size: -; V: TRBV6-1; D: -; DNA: TGTGCCAGCAGTGGGTCACCTTTTCTTGGCTCCTATAATTCACCCCTCCACTTT; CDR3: CASSGSPFLGSYNSPLHF
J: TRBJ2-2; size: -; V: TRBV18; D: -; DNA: TGTGCCAGCTCACCACAGGGAACCGGGGAGCTGTTTTTT; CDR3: CASSPQGTGELFF
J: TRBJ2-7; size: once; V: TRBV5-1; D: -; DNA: TGCGCCAGCAGCTCAACCCCACTCGAGCAGTACTTC; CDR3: CASSSTPLEQYF
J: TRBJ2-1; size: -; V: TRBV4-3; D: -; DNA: TGCGCCAGCAGCCAAGACCCTCGGGGACTTAACAATGAGCAGTTCTTC; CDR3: CASSQDPRGLNNEQFF
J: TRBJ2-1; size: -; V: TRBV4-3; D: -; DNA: TGCGCCAGCAGCCAAGACGGTCCGGGTCGGGAGCAGTTCTTC; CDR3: CASSQDGPGREQFF
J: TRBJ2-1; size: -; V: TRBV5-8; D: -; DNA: TGTGCCAGCAGCTTGGCAGTGTTAAGGGGGGATGAGCAGTTCTTC; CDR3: CASSLAVLRGDEQFF
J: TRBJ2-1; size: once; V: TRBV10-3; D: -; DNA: TGTGCCATCAGTGAGGGCGCCGATGAGCAGTTCTTC; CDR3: CAISEGADEQFF
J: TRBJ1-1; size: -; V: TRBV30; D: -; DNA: TGTGCCTGGAGTGTAGGGGCAGGAGACACTGAAGCTTTCTTT; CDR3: CAWSVGAGDTEAFF
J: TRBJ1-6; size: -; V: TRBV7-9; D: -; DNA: TGTGCCAGCAGCTTTTTGAGGGGGAATAATTCACCCCTCCACTTT; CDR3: CASSFLRGNNSPLHF
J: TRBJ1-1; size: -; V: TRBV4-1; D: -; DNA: TGCGCCAGCAGCCAAGCTCGGAACACTGAAGCTTTCTTT; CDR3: CASSQARNTEAFF
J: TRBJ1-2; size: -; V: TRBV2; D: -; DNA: TGTGCCAGCAATCTTAACTATGGCTACACCTTC; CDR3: CASNLNYGYTF
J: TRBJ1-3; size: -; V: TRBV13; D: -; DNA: TGTGCCAGCAGCACTGGAGGGGTTATGGGAAACACCATATATTTT; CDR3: CASSTGGVMGNTIYF
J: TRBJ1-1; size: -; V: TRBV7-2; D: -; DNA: TGTGCCAGCAGCTTGAGCGTGCGGGTTTGGGCTGAAGCTTTCTTT; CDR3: CASSLSVRVWAEAFF
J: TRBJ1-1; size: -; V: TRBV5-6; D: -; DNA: TGTGCCAGCAGATCGGGACCGGTCACTGAAGCTTTCTTT; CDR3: CASRSGPVTEAFF
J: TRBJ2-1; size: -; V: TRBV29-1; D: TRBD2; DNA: TGCAGCGTTGCTAGCGGGAGCAATGAGCAGTTCTTC; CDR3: CSVASGSNEQFF
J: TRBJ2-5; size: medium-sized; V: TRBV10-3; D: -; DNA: TGTGCCATCTCTCCAGGGGTGGGAGAGACCCAGTACTTC; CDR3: CAISPGVGETQYF
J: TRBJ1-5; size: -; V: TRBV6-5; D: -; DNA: TGTGCCAGCGGTAAACAGGGTAATCAGCCCCAGCATTTT; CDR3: CASGKQGNQPQHF
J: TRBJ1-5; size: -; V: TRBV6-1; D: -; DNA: TGTGCCAGCAGTGAACTCGCAGGGGTCCTGCGGCCCCAGCATTTT; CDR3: CASSELAGVLRPQHF
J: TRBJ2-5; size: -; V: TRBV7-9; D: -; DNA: TGTGCCAGCAGCTTATCCACTCAACAAGAGACCCAGTACTTC; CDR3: CASSLSTQQETQYF
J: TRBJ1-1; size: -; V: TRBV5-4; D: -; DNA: TGTGCCAGCGAACCCGGGGCGGGTGGAACTGAAGCTTTCTTT; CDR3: CASEPGAGGTEAFF
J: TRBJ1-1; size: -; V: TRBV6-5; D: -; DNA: TGTGCCTGCAGTCGGCAGGGGAACACTGAAGCTTTCTTT; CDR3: CACSRQGNTEAFF
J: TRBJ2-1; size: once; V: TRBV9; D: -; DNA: TGTGCCAGCAGCGTAGGCCCCGAAGGGTCGGATGAGCAGTTCTTC; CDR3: CASSVGPEGSDEQFF
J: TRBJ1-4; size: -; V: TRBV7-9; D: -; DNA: TGTGCCAGCAGCTTAGAGGGGCTGTTTAATGAAAAACTGTTTTTT; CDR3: CASSLEGLFNEKLFF
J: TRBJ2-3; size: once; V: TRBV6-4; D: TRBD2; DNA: TGTGCCAGCAGCCCTGATAGCGGGAGTCCAGATACGCAGTATTTT; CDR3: CASSPDSGSPDTQYF
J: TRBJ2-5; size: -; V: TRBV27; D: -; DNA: TGTGCCAGCAGTTTAGGGCTAGGGGAGACCCAGTACTTC; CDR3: CASSLGLGETQYF
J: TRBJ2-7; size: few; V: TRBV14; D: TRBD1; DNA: TGTGCCAGCAGCTTTCGGACAGGGCACTACGAGCAGTACTTC; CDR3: CASSFRTGHYEQYF
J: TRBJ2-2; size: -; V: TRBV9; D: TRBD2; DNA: TGTGCCAGCAGCCGTATAGCGGGAGGGGGGAACACCGGGGAGCTGTTTTTT; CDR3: CASSRIAGGGNTGELFF
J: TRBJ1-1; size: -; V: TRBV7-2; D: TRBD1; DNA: TGTGCCAGCAGCTTACAACCGACAGGGTCCACTGAAGCTTTCTTT; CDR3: CASSLQPTGSTEAFF
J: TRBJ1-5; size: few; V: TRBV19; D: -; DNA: TGTGCCAGTAGTACCAAATACAATCAGCCCCAGCATTTT; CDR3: CASSTKYNQPQHF
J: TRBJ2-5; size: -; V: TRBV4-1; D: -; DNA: TGCGCCAGCAGCCAATTGCAAGAGACCCAGTACTTC; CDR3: CASSQLQETQYF
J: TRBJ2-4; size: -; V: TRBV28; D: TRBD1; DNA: TGTGCCAGCAGTTACGGACAGGGGGTCGGGGTTCTTAACATTCAGTACTTC; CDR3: CASSYGQGVGVLNIQYF
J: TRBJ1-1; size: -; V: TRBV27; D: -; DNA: TGTGCCAGCAGCCTTCGAGGGGCATCCACTGAAGCTTTCTTT; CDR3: CASSLRGASTEAFF
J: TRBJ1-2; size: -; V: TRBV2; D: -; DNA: TGTGCCAGCAGGAGCCCCAAAGGCAGCACTAACTATGGCTACACCTTC; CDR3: CASRSPKGSTNYGYTF
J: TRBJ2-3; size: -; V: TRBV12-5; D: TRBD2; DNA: TGTGCTAGTGGTTTTCTAGCGGGGGTTCGCCCCACAGATACGCAGTATTTT; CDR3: CASGFLAGVRPTDTQYF
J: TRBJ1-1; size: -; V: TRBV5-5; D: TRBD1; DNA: TGTGCCAGCAGCTTTTTACCAGGGGGGAACACTGAAGCTTTCTTT; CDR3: CASSFLPGGNTEAFF
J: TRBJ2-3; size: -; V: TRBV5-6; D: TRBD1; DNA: TGTGCCAGCAGCAAATACTCCGGGACAGGGGTGCGTCGGGCGCAGTATTTT; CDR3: CASSKYSGTGVRRAQYF
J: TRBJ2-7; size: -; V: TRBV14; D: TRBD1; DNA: TGTGCCAGCAGTAGACAGGGGGCCTACGAGCAGTACTTC; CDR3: CASSRQGAYEQYF
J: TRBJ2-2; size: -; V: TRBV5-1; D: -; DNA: TGCGCCAGCGAGTTCGGTAGCGGCACCGGGGAGCTGTTTTTT; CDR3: CASEFGSGTGELFF
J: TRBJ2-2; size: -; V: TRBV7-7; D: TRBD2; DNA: TGTGCTAGCAGCCCGACTAGCGGGGGCCGGACCGGGGAGCTGTTTTTT; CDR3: CASSPTSGGRTGELFF
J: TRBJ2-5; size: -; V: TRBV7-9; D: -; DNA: TGTGCCAGCAGCTGGGACGGTGCGGCATGGGAGACCCAGTACTTC; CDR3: CASSWDGAAWETQYF
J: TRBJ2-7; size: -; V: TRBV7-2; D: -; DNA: TGTGCCAGCAGCTTAGTGTTGAGCGGAAGTATCTCCTACGAGCAGTACTTC; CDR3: CASSLVLSGSISYEQYF
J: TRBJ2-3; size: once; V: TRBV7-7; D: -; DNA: TGTGCTAGCAGCTTAAATCGCACAGATACGCAGTATTTT; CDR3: CASSLNRTDTQYF
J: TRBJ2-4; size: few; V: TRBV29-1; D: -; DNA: TGCAGCGTTGATCCGCACGGGGACATTCAGTACTTC; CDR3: CSVDPHGDIQYF
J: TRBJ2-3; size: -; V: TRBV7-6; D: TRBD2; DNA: TGTGCCAGCAGCTTAGTGACTAGCGGGGGGACCCCTCCAGATACGCAGTATTTT; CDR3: CASSLVTSGGTPPDTQYF
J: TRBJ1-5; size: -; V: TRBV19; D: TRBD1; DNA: TGTGCCAGTAGTATAGATAGACAGGGGATCAATCAGCCCCAGCATTTT; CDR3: CASSIDRQGINQPQHF